The count of the clone carrying this T cell receptor beta chain is one. Its antigen remains unknown. Each TCR library used around 500 ng of total RNA and a linear amplification protocol. TCRdb re-analysed the reads in MiXCR, keeping a single row per CDR3 protein. The sample gives around 200,000 distinct CDR3 sequences, about 70% of which show up once; around 2% is in the top ten. Naive CD4+ cells were sorted as CD4+CD8-CD45RO-CD45RA+; naive CD8+ as CD8+CD4-CD45RA+CD27bright. These data belong to a study of healthy donors' naive CD4 and CD8 T cells. Overall study findings and caveats: Positive CDR3 charge linked to CD4+ cells, negative to CD8+ cells. Most V and J genes were reportedly biased between naive CD4+ and CD8+ cells.

The CDR3 extends over 14 amino acids. Trimming took 0 bases from V and 5 from J, leaving 11 bases between them. Germline V gives CDR1 SGHKS, CDR2 YYEKEE (reference sequence). The receptor comes from a pool of human donors in good health; the sample pools cells from several healthy donors. The source material was naive CD4+ and CD8+ T cells sorted from blood, pooled from several donors. This chain joins TRBV5-5 and TRBJ2-5; no clear D gene. The CDR3: CASSLATTGETQYF. As DNA, the CDR3 is TGTGCCAGCAGCTTGGCCACGACTGGGGAGACCCAGTACTTC.